This T cell receptor beta chain was recovered during a study of shared clonotypes between healthy human individuals. Overall study: Each donor had three CD4 naive, three CD4 memory, two CD8 naive and one CD8 memory plate. The study, taken as a whole, reports: Limited genetic and exposure-history diversity came from having few donors.

Trimming removed 0 bases from V and 2 bases from J; junction bases left unmatched: 7. CDR1 is ENHRY, CDR2 SYGVKD, per germline. The CDR3 has 17 residues. On this clone itself: Its matching antigen is unknown.

Template for every sorted-subset replicate PCR totaled about 200 ng DNA, around 33,000 T cell genomes. Here immunoSEQ multiplex PCR was the method, and the copy in TCRdb shows in-frame clones only, minus some. The table includes 950,000 to 1,300,000 clones, more than 65% detected once. This rearrangement joins TRBV10-3 to TRBJ2-5; TRBD2 matches 9 bases. Sequencing used memory CD4+ T cells sorted from blood. Regarding subset: CD45RA-negative fraction. This receptor was taken from a man aged 18 to 30 in good health. CDR3 bases: TGTGCCATCAGTGAGTCGAATTTAGCGGGGGAACAAGAGACCCAGTACTTC. Encoded protein: CAISESNLAGEQETQYF.